Listed below are T cell receptor beta chains from one sample, sequenced in a study of T cell responses to AZD1222 COVID-19 vaccine. The repertoire was sequenced with immunoSEQ multiplex PCR; TCRdb's copy has only in-frame clones and lacks some. The table lists about 140,000 clones, 85% to 95% of them singletons. Sample: peripheral blood, taken 28 days after the second AZD1222 dose. These receptors all come from an adult who received the AZD1222 COVID-19 vaccine. Both conserved end residues are part of each CDR3. Fields, in order: D gene, J gene, clone size, V gene, CDR3 DNA, CDR3 protein. A D gene is named only where the DNA matches it firmly. Not all rows give a size; the values are once, few, many and, for expanded clones, a class.

.	TRBJ1-1	.	TRBV11-2	TGTGCCAGCAGCTTAGTCCAGAGGACTATCTTT	CASSLVQRTIF
.	TRBJ2-1	.	TRBV7-7	TGTGCTAGCAGCTTAGGGGGGCCTGTAGGGTACAATGAGCAGTTCTTC	CASSLGGPVGYNEQFF
TRBD1	TRBJ2-7	.	TRBV6-1	TGTGCCAGCAGTGAATATCATAGGATTAGGACAGGGGGTGACGAGCAGTACTTC	CASSEYHRIRTGGDEQYF
.	TRBJ1-1	.	TRBV29-1	TGCAGCGTTGGGCAGACTATGAACACTGAAGCTTTCTTT	CSVGQTMNTEAFF
TRBD1	TRBJ1-2	.	TRBV5-4	TGTGCCAGCAGCTTGGGTGGGACAGGGGCCCCTTTAGGAGGCTACACCTTC	CASSLGGTGAPLGGYTF
.	TRBJ2-1	.	TRBV13	TGTGCCAGCAGCCTGGAAATGAATGAGCAGTTCTTC	CASSLEMNEQFF
.	TRBJ2-5	.	TRBV24-1	TGTGCCACCAGTTACCGCGAAGAGACCCAGTACTTC	CATSYREETQYF
.	TRBJ1-3	.	TRBV7-6	TGTGCCAGCGGGAGCTCTGGAAACACCATATATTTT	CASGSSGNTIYF
.	TRBJ1-3	.	TRBV10-3	TGTGCCATCAGGGGGGACCACTCTGGAAACACCATATATTTT	CAIRGDHSGNTIYF
.	TRBJ1-1	.	TRBV6-5	TGTGCCACCCAGGGGAACACTGAAGCTTTCTTT	CATQGNTEAFF
.	TRBJ1-2	.	TRBV30	TGTGCCTGGAATGCGGAATCCGGGACGGCTAACTATGGCTACACCTTC	CAWNAESGTANYGYTF
TRBD2	TRBJ2-1	.	TRBV5-4	TGTGCCAGCAGCTCGGGACTAGCGGGTAGCTATGAGCAGTTCTTC	CASSSGLAGSYEQFF
.	TRBJ1-2	.	TRBV6-6	TGTGCCAGTGGTTCGGGTGGGACAAGATATGGCTACACCTTC	CASGSGGTRYGYTF
.	TRBJ1-4	.	TRBV7-9	TGTGCCAGCAGCGTCCTGGAAGAAAAACTGTTTTTT	CASSVLEEKLFF
.	TRBJ1-1	.	TRBV13	TGTGCCAGCAGCTTAGGGCAGACGAACACTGAAGCTTTCTTT	CASSLGQTNTEAFF
TRBD1	TRBJ1-6	.	TRBV18	TGTGCCAGCTCAGCCGGGACAGGGGACTCACCCCTCCACTTT	CASSAGTGDSPLHF
.	TRBJ2-7	.	TRBV28	TGTGCCAGCAGACATCCTAGCTCGTACGAGCAGTACTTC	CASRHPSSYEQYF
.	TRBJ1-1	.	TRBV7-2	TGTGCCAGCAGCTTGGGACGACAGGCACCTTTGGAAGCTTTCTTT	CASSLGRQAPLEAFF
.	TRBJ1-2	.	TRBV6-5	TGTGCCAGCATGGGGGGCTACGGCTACACCTTC	CASMGGYGYTF
TRBD2	TRBJ2-3	.	TRBV13	TGTGCCAGCAGCTTAGCTATGCGGGGGAGCACAGATACGCAGTATTTT	CASSLAMRGSTDTQYF
.	TRBJ1-5	.	TRBV4-1	TGCGCCAGCAGCCCAAGAGGTGGGGGCGCTAGCAATCAGCCCCAGCATTTT	CASSPRGGGASNQPQHF
.	TRBJ1-1	.	TRBV27	TGTGCCAGCCGCCGGGACCCCAGGCGAGCTTTCTTT	CASRRDPRRAFF
TRBD2	TRBJ2-7	.	TRBV2	TGTGCCAGCGGGGGGGTCTTCTACGAGCAGTACTTC	CASGGVFYEQYF
.	TRBJ2-3	.	TRBV3-1/TRBV3-2	TGTGCCAGCAGCAGGGGGGGCACAGATACGCAGTATTTT	CASSRGGTDTQYF
TRBD2	TRBJ2-5	.	TRBV30	TGTGCCTGGAGTCCCTGGATAGCGGGGGCCCAAGAGACCCAGTACTTC	CAWSPWIAGAQETQYF
TRBD1	TRBJ1-2	.	TRBV10-3	TGTGCCATCAGTAACCCGGGACAGATTTACTATGGCTACACCTTC	CAISNPGQIYYGYTF
.	TRBJ2-5	.	TRBV4-1	TGCGCCAGCAGCCAAGAGACCGTAGGAGGTGGGACCCAGTACTTC	CASSQETVGGGTQYF
.	TRBJ1-2	.	TRBV3-1/TRBV3-2	TGTGCCAGCAGGACCACTGACCTACCTTATGGCTACACCTTC	CASRTTDLPYGYTF
.	TRBJ1-5	.	TRBV29-1	TGCAGCGTTGTAGACGGGAATAGCAATCAGCCCCAGCATTTT	CSVVDGNSNQPQHF
TRBD2	TRBJ2-5	.	TRBV27	TGTGCCAGCAGCTCCCTTAGCGGGGGGGCCGAGACCCAGTACTTC	CASSSLSGGAETQYF
.	TRBJ1-1	.	TRBV6-5	TGTGCCAGCAGTTTCGGGGGGCAACTGAACACTGAAGCTTTCTTT	CASSFGGQLNTEAFF
TRBD1	TRBJ2-7	once	TRBV18	TGTGCCAGCTCAATCCGGGACAGGGGGCAAGGCGAGCAGTACTTC	CASSIRDRGQGEQYF
.	TRBJ2-2	.	TRBV19	TGTGCCAGTAGTATAATGGGGGCGGACACCGGGGAGCTGTTTTTT	CASSIMGADTGELFF
.	TRBJ2-7	.	TRBV18	TGTGCCAGCTCACCATCCAGGGGTGCCGAGCAGTACTTC	CASSPSRGAEQYF
TRBD1	TRBJ1-2	.	TRBV4-2	TGTGCCAGCAGCCCTGGACAGGGGGCGGGCTACACCTTC	CASSPGQGAGYTF
TRBD1	TRBJ1-1	.	TRBV6-5	TGTGCCAGCAGAAAGGGACAGGACTTCACTGAAGCTTTCTTT	CASRKGQDFTEAFF
.	TRBJ1-2	.	TRBV6-2/TRBV6-3	TGTGCCAGCAGTTACACGAGTGAACGGGTCGGCTACACCTTC	CASSYTSERVGYTF
.	TRBJ2-1	.	TRBV5-1	TGCGCCAGCGCAGCGTCTTGGTCCGCCTACAATGAGCAGTTCTTC	CASAASWSAYNEQFF
.	TRBJ1-5	once	TRBV6-1	TGTGCCAGCAGTGCCCCCGCCGGGGGCGGAGATCAGCCCCAGCATTTT	CASSAPAGGGDQPQHF
.	TRBJ2-2	.	TRBV28	TGTGCCAGCAGTTTAAAGTTGCCTCTTGGTATCGGGGAGCTGTTTTTT	CASSLKLPLGIGELFF
TRBD1	TRBJ1-5	.	TRBV15	TGTGCCACCAGCAGAGCTTTGGGGACAGCGATCAATCAGCCCCAGCATTTT	CATSRALGTAINQPQHF
.	TRBJ1-2	.	TRBV6-5	TGTGCCAGCAGTTCGGCCCGGACTGGGGAGGGCTACACCTTC	CASSSARTGEGYTF
.	TRBJ1-2	few	TRBV10-3	TGTGCCATCAGTGGACCAGGCGACGCCAAGGGCTACACCTTC	CAISGPGDAKGYTF
TRBD1	TRBJ2-7	.	TRBV9	TGTGCCAGCAGCGAGGGGACAGGGGAGCAGTACTTC	CASSEGTGEQYF